This T cell receptor (beta chain) was identified in a study of blood T cell repertoires in COVID-19. The CDR3 is 18 amino acids. Losses at the gene ends were 9 bases for V and 4 bases for J; bases not matched to a gene: 16. CDR1 and CDR2 from the germline V gene are LNHDA and SQIVND (reference sequence). TCRdb's copy holds only in-frame clones and misses some; the assay was immunoSEQ multiplex PCR. The table has fewer than 350,000 clones, around 93% seen once; the top ten hold 2.5% to 3%. Enrollees, about 18 to 90 years old, lived in 24 US areas. The sample comprised PBMCs or T cells enriched from blood (not recorded which). V usage is TRBV19 and J usage is TRBJ2-2, with 11 bases identical to TRBD2. The sequence came from a man aged 40-49 years who had been exposed to COVID-19. The CDR3 DNA sequence: TGTGCCAGCGTTGGGTGGCTAGCGGGAGGCGAGGGCACCGGGGAGCTGTTTTTT. This gives the protein CASVGWLAGGEGTGELFF.